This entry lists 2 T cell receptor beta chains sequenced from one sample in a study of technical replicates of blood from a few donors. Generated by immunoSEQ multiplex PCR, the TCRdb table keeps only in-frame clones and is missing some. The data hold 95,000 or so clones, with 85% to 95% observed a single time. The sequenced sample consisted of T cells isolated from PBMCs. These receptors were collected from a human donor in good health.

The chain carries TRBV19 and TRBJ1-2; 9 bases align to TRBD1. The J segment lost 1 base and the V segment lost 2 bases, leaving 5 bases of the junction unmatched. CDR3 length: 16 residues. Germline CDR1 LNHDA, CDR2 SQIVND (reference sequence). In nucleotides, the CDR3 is TGTGCCAGTAGTATAAGTCGACAGGGGGGTAACTATGGCTACACCTTC. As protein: CASSISRQGGNYGYTF. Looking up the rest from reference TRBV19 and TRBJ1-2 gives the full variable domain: DGGITQSPKYLFRKEGQNVTLSCEQNLNHDAMYWYRQDPGQGLRLIYYSQIVNDFQKGDIAEGYSVSREKKESFPLTVTSAQKNPTAFYLCASSISRQGGNYGYTFGSGTRLTVV.

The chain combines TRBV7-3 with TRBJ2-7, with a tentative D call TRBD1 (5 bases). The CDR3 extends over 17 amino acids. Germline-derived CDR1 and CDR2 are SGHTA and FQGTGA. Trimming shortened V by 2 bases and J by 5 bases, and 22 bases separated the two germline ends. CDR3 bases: TGTGCCAGCAGCTTAGTAGTCGGCAGGGCTGGGCTCCACGAGCAGTACTTC. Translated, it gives CASSLVVGRAGLHEQYF.